The clone carrying this T cell receptor (beta chain) came up many times. What it binds is not known. This specimen comes from a study of neurological immune-mediated disorders. Study-wide results and limits: Healthy controls had more TCR clonal expansion than multiple sclerosis, which showed the least, whereas HTLV-1-associated myelopathy showed the most.

The cDNA was generated through 5'RACE incorporating 10-nucleotide random UMIs. TCRdb called the 5' RACE reads again in MiXCR, with one record for every CDR3 protein. The sample lists about 48,000 distinct CDR3 sequences, more than 20% occurring once. Trimming pared 11 bases from V and 3 bases from J, leaving 5 bases between. CDR1 and CDR2 from the germline V gene are MNHEY and SMNVEV (reference sequence). CDR3 length equals 9 residues. The chain carries TRBV27 and TRBJ2-7; D is uncertain. The specimen sequenced was PBMCs. This sequence originates from an older woman in good health. CDR3 residues: CAAIYEQYF. CDR3 in DNA: TGTGCCGCTATCTACGAGCAGTACTTC.